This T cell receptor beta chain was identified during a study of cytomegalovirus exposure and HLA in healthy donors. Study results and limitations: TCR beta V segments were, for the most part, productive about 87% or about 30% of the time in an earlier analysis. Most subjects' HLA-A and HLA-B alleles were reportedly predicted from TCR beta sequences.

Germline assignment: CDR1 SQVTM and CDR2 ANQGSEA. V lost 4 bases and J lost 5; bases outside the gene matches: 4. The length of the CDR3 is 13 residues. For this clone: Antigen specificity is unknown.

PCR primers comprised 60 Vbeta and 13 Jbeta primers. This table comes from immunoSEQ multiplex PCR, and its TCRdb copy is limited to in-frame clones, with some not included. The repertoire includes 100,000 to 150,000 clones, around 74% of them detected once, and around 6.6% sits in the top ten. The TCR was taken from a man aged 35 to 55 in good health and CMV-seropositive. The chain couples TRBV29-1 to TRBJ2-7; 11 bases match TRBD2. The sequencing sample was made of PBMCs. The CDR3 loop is CSVVGSGRDEQYF. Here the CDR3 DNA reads TGCAGCGTTGTCGGTAGCGGGAGGGACGAGCAGTACTTC.